The rows below give T cell receptor beta chains drawn from one sample of a study of CD8+ T cells in alopecia areata. Some clones are missing from TCRdb's copy, which holds only in-frame ones; the method was immunoSEQ multiplex PCR. This sample has 95,000 to 120,000 clones; almost 60% occur once, and the top ten carry 20% to 25%. Sequences were obtained from CD8+ T cells sorted from blood. The receptors were sampled from a human donor in good health. Each CDR3 is given with its conserved first and last residue. A D gene is named only where the DNA matches it firmly. Expanded clones are given a class, and other clones once, few, many or no size at all.

CDR3nt: TGTGCCATCAGTGAGTTACAGGACCAAGAGACCCAGTACTTC; CDR3aa: CAISELQDQETQYF; j_gene: TRBJ2-5; d_gene: NA; v_gene: TRBV10-3; abundance: NA
CDR3nt: TGTGCCAGCACCGACGGGCTAACCGGGGAGCTGTTTTTT; CDR3aa: CASTDGLTGELFF; j_gene: TRBJ2-2; d_gene: NA; v_gene: TRBV27; abundance: NA
CDR3nt: TGTGCCAGCAGCGTAGCTCCAGGTCCTTACAATGAGCAGTTCTTC; CDR3aa: CASSVAPGPYNEQFF; j_gene: TRBJ2-1; d_gene: NA; v_gene: TRBV9; abundance: NA
CDR3nt: TGCGCCAGCAGAGTCACCGGGGAGCTGTTTTTT; CDR3aa: CASRVTGELFF; j_gene: TRBJ2-2; d_gene: NA; v_gene: TRBV5-1; abundance: NA
CDR3nt: TGTGCCAGCACTCAAGTTGGGGAAAAACTGTTTTTT; CDR3aa: CASTQVGEKLFF; j_gene: TRBJ1-4; d_gene: NA; v_gene: TRBV13; abundance: few
CDR3nt: TGTGCCAGCAGTTTAGGGCTTTATAATTCACCCCTCCACTTT; CDR3aa: CASSLGLYNSPLHF; j_gene: TRBJ1-6; d_gene: NA; v_gene: TRBV28; abundance: NA
CDR3nt: TGCAGCGTTAGGCTCCTCTCCTACGAGCAGTACTTC; CDR3aa: CSVRLLSYEQYF; j_gene: TRBJ2-7; d_gene: NA; v_gene: TRBV29-1; abundance: NA
CDR3nt: TGTGCCAGCAGCTCCGGGACAGGGTCCTACGAGCAGTACTTC; CDR3aa: CASSSGTGSYEQYF; j_gene: TRBJ2-7; d_gene: TRBD1; v_gene: TRBV5-6; abundance: once
CDR3nt: TGTGCCAGCAGACAACAGGGGGCTGGGATGCAGTTCTTC; CDR3aa: CASRQQGAGMQFF; j_gene: TRBJ2-1; d_gene: TRBD1; v_gene: TRBV6-5; abundance: NA
CDR3nt: TGTGCCAGCAGCTTAGGGCTACGGCACAATGAGCAGTTCTTC; CDR3aa: CASSLGLRHNEQFF; j_gene: TRBJ2-1; d_gene: NA; v_gene: TRBV5-4; abundance: few
CDR3nt: TGTGCCAGCAGCGTATCTAGCGGGGGGGCAACAGATACGCAGTATTTT; CDR3aa: CASSVSSGGATDTQYF; j_gene: TRBJ2-3; d_gene: TRBD2; v_gene: TRBV9; abundance: NA
CDR3nt: TGTGCCAGCAGCGCGGGACAGGAACGAGAGACCCAGTACTTC; CDR3aa: CASSAGQERETQYF; j_gene: TRBJ2-5; d_gene: TRBD1; v_gene: TRBV13; abundance: NA
CDR3nt: TGCACCAGCAGCGCTCCGGGACTAGGGGAGGAGACCCAGTACTTC; CDR3aa: CTSSAPGLGEETQYF; j_gene: TRBJ2-5; d_gene: NA; v_gene: TRBV1; abundance: NA
CDR3nt: TGCAGCGTTGTGAGTAACAATGAGCAGTTCTTC; CDR3aa: CSVVSNNEQFF; j_gene: TRBJ2-1; d_gene: NA; v_gene: TRBV29-1; abundance: few
CDR3nt: TGTGCCAGCAGTCCCCCCGGATCCGATACGCAGTATTTT; CDR3aa: CASSPPGSDTQYF; j_gene: TRBJ2-3; d_gene: NA; v_gene: TRBV4-2; abundance: NA
CDR3nt: TGTGCCAGCAGCTTCAGCAGGGTCGTTCAGCCCCAGCATTTT; CDR3aa: CASSFSRVVQPQHF; j_gene: TRBJ1-5; d_gene: NA; v_gene: TRBV7-6; abundance: few
CDR3nt: TGTGCCAGCTCACCGGGCTACAGATTAGACGAGCAGTACTTC; CDR3aa: CASSPGYRLDEQYF; j_gene: TRBJ2-7; d_gene: NA; v_gene: TRBV18; abundance: NA
CDR3nt: TGTGCCAGCAGCGTAGCGGTTTCCTATAATTCACCCCTCCACTTT; CDR3aa: CASSVAVSYNSPLHF; j_gene: TRBJ1-6; d_gene: NA; v_gene: TRBV9; abundance: few
CDR3nt: TGTGCCAGCAGCTTCGGACTGAACACCGGGGAGCTGTTTTTT; CDR3aa: CASSFGLNTGELFF; j_gene: TRBJ2-2; d_gene: NA; v_gene: TRBV5-6; abundance: few
CDR3nt: TGTGCCTGGAGTGACGGGTTAGACTACAATGAGCAGTTCTTC; CDR3aa: CAWSDGLDYNEQFF; j_gene: TRBJ2-1; d_gene: NA; v_gene: TRBV30; abundance: NA
CDR3nt: TGTGCCAGCAGCCCTGAGCCCGACAGGGTGAACACTGAAGCTTTCTTT; CDR3aa: CASSPEPDRVNTEAFF; j_gene: TRBJ1-1; d_gene: TRBD1; v_gene: TRBV11-1; abundance: NA
CDR3nt: TGCAGCGTTGTCCTCACTACTAAGACCAATGAGCAGTTCTTC; CDR3aa: CSVVLTTKTNEQFF; j_gene: TRBJ2-1; d_gene: NA; v_gene: TRBV29-1; abundance: few
CDR3nt: TGTGCCAGCAATAAGGCGGGACTAGATGAGCAGTTCTTC; CDR3aa: CASNKAGLDEQFF; j_gene: TRBJ2-1; d_gene: TRBD2; v_gene: TRBV2; abundance: many
CDR3nt: TGTGCCAGCAGCTTAGACGGGGACAGGGAGCAAGAGACCCAGTACTTC; CDR3aa: CASSLDGDREQETQYF; j_gene: TRBJ2-5; d_gene: TRBD1; v_gene: TRBV7-9; abundance: NA
CDR3nt: TGTGCCACCGGGGCTGGGGCCTCCTACGAGCAGTACTTC; CDR3aa: CATGAGASYEQYF; j_gene: TRBJ2-7; d_gene: NA; v_gene: TRBV15; abundance: once
CDR3nt: TGTGCCAGCAGCTCCTTCCGGGACAGGGTTTGGACCTTC; CDR3aa: CASSSFRDRVWTF; j_gene: TRBJ1-2; d_gene: TRBD1; v_gene: TRBV11-2; abundance: NA
CDR3nt: TGCAGCGTTGAAAAGCGGCTACCATACAATGAGCAGTTCTTC; CDR3aa: CSVEKRLPYNEQFF; j_gene: TRBJ2-1; d_gene: NA; v_gene: TRBV29-1; abundance: NA
CDR3nt: TGTGCCAGCAGCCCGGATAGCGGAGGCACAGATACGCAGTATTTT; CDR3aa: CASSPDSGGTDTQYF; j_gene: TRBJ2-3; d_gene: NA; v_gene: TRBV7-2; abundance: medium-sized
CDR3nt: TGCAGCGTTGAATACCTCGGACAGGGGGCAATGGGCACAGATACGCAGTATTTT; CDR3aa: CSVEYLGQGAMGTDTQYF; j_gene: TRBJ2-3; d_gene: TRBD1; v_gene: TRBV29-1; abundance: few
CDR3nt: TGTGCCAGCAGTCGCAGGGGACAGCCCCAGCATTTT; CDR3aa: CASSRRGQPQHF; j_gene: TRBJ1-5; d_gene: NA; v_gene: TRBV6-5; abundance: NA
CDR3nt: TGTGCCAGCTCAAGAAGTGAGAGATTGACCTCCTACGAGCAGTACTTC; CDR3aa: CASSRSERLTSYEQYF; j_gene: TRBJ2-7; d_gene: NA; v_gene: TRBV2; abundance: NA
CDR3nt: TGTGCCAGCAGCCGGGTGCCCTCCCTTCTCCTCAATCAGCCCCAGCATTTT; CDR3aa: CASSRVPSLLLNQPQHF; j_gene: TRBJ1-5; d_gene: NA; v_gene: TRBV7-2; abundance: few
CDR3nt: TGTGCCAGCAGCGAAAAGATCGGGGCCCGAGCGGCCCAGTACTTC; CDR3aa: CASSEKIGARAAQYF; j_gene: TRBJ2-5; d_gene: NA; v_gene: TRBV7-8; abundance: NA
CDR3nt: TGCGCCAGCAGCCAACAACTAGCGGGGGAGAGATCCTACGAGCAGTACTTC; CDR3aa: CASSQQLAGERSYEQYF; j_gene: TRBJ2-7; d_gene: TRBD2; v_gene: TRBV4-1; abundance: NA
CDR3nt: TGTGCCAAACTGGGGGAGCAGTACTTC; CDR3aa: CAKLGEQYF; j_gene: TRBJ2-7; d_gene: NA; v_gene: TRBV19; abundance: NA
CDR3nt: TGTGCCAGCTCACCACTCCCCAACAGGGGGCTTGCCAACGAGCAGTACTTC; CDR3aa: CASSPLPNRGLANEQYF; j_gene: TRBJ2-7; d_gene: TRBD1; v_gene: TRBV18; abundance: NA
CDR3nt: TGTGCCAGCAGCTCGGGACAGACCTACGAGCAGTACTTC; CDR3aa: CASSSGQTYEQYF; j_gene: TRBJ2-7; d_gene: TRBD1; v_gene: TRBV13; abundance: few
CDR3nt: TGCAGCGTACAGGGCGGAGCAGGCTATGGCTACACCTTC; CDR3aa: CSVQGGAGYGYTF; j_gene: TRBJ1-2; d_gene: NA; v_gene: TRBV29-1; abundance: NA
CDR3nt: TGCGCCAGCAGCTTGGCAGATACGCAGTATTTT; CDR3aa: CASSLADTQYF; j_gene: TRBJ2-3; d_gene: NA; v_gene: TRBV5-1; abundance: few
CDR3nt: TGCAGCGTTGAAACGGGGTTTTCCCTTATCGATGAGCAGTTCTTC; CDR3aa: CSVETGFSLIDEQFF; j_gene: TRBJ2-1; d_gene: NA; v_gene: TRBV29-1; abundance: NA
CDR3nt: TGTGCCTGGAGTGGATCGTCTAGCGGGGGTGCGCCCGAGCAGTACTTC; CDR3aa: CAWSGSSSGGAPEQYF; j_gene: TRBJ2-7; d_gene: TRBD2; v_gene: TRBV30; abundance: NA
CDR3nt: TGCGCCAGCAGCTTCAACCGGGACAAACCCTTTGGGGAAAAACTGTTTTTT; CDR3aa: CASSFNRDKPFGEKLFF; j_gene: TRBJ1-4; d_gene: NA; v_gene: TRBV4-3; abundance: few
CDR3nt: TGTGCCCCGTCAACTGAAGCTTTCTTT; CDR3aa: CAPSTEAFF; j_gene: TRBJ1-1; d_gene: NA; v_gene: TRBV6-6; abundance: NA
CDR3nt: TGTGCCACCAGCCCTTTACCGGACAGCTTCTACAATGAGCAGTTCTTC; CDR3aa: CATSPLPDSFYNEQFF; j_gene: TRBJ2-1; d_gene: NA; v_gene: TRBV15; abundance: few
CDR3nt: TGTGCCAGCAGCGTTCCGGGACAGATAACTGAAGCTTTCTTT; CDR3aa: CASSVPGQITEAFF; j_gene: TRBJ1-1; d_gene: TRBD1; v_gene: TRBV13; abundance: NA
CDR3nt: TGTGCCAGCAGCACCGGAACAGCGCCTAGCACAGATACGCAGTATTTT; CDR3aa: CASSTGTAPSTDTQYF; j_gene: TRBJ2-3; d_gene: NA; v_gene: TRBV11-2; abundance: NA
CDR3nt: TGTGCCAGCAGCTTAGGGGAGGGACCGCGCACAGATACGCAGTATTTT; CDR3aa: CASSLGEGPRTDTQYF; j_gene: TRBJ2-3; d_gene: NA; v_gene: TRBV13; abundance: NA
CDR3nt: TGTGCCAGCACACCACTAGCGGGGAACGCGGGGTCCCAGTACTTC; CDR3aa: CASTPLAGNAGSQYF; j_gene: TRBJ2-5; d_gene: TRBD2; v_gene: TRBV28; abundance: NA
CDR3nt: TGTGCCGGCCAGGGGGACAGGGTATTAGACGAGCAGTACTTC; CDR3aa: CAGQGDRVLDEQYF; j_gene: TRBJ2-7; d_gene: TRBD1; v_gene: TRBV2; abundance: NA
CDR3nt: TGTGCCAGCAGCGACCAGGTTGTGGAGTACAATGAGCAGTTCTTC; CDR3aa: CASSDQVVEYNEQFF; j_gene: TRBJ2-1; d_gene: NA; v_gene: TRBV7-9; abundance: NA
CDR3nt: TGCGCCAGCTCCCGGGACAGGCTTGAAGCTTTCTTT; CDR3aa: CASSRDRLEAFF; j_gene: TRBJ1-1; d_gene: TRBD1; v_gene: TRBV5-1; abundance: NA
CDR3nt: TGTGCCACCAGCGAGAGGGGAGACGAGCAGTACTTC; CDR3aa: CATSERGDEQYF; j_gene: TRBJ2-7; d_gene: NA; v_gene: TRBV15; abundance: NA
CDR3nt: TGCGCCAGCAGCGGTGGTCTAGCGGGGCTGGGGGAGACCCAGTACTTC; CDR3aa: CASSGGLAGLGETQYF; j_gene: TRBJ2-5; d_gene: TRBD2; v_gene: TRBV5-1; abundance: NA
CDR3nt: TGTGCCAGCAGTAATCACCCCCGGGACAGCTATGGCTACACCTTC; CDR3aa: CASSNHPRDSYGYTF; j_gene: TRBJ1-2; d_gene: TRBD1; v_gene: TRBV5-4; abundance: few
CDR3nt: TGTGCCAGCAGCGAGGACAGGGGTTATGGCTACACCTTC; CDR3aa: CASSEDRGYGYTF; j_gene: TRBJ1-2; d_gene: TRBD1; v_gene: TRBV7-8; abundance: NA
CDR3nt: TGTGCCAGCGGGCCGGAAGACACAGATACGCAGTATTTT; CDR3aa: CASGPEDTDTQYF; j_gene: TRBJ2-3; d_gene: NA; v_gene: TRBV7-9; abundance: NA
CDR3nt: TGTGCCAGCAGCTTGGGGGACTACGAGCAGTACTTC; CDR3aa: CASSLGDYEQYF; j_gene: TRBJ2-7; d_gene: NA; v_gene: TRBV5-6; abundance: NA
CDR3nt: TGTGCCAGCAGCCCGGACACCGGGGAGCTGTTTTTT; CDR3aa: CASSPDTGELFF; j_gene: TRBJ2-2; d_gene: NA; v_gene: TRBV7-9; abundance: NA
CDR3nt: TGCGCCAGCAGCTCAGGGACCGCCACTGAAGCTTTCTTT; CDR3aa: CASSSGTATEAFF; j_gene: TRBJ1-1; d_gene: NA; v_gene: TRBV5-1; abundance: NA
CDR3nt: TGTGCCACCAGCAGAGATGGGCCGCCTGGGCGGCACACAGATACGCAGTATTTT; CDR3aa: CATSRDGPPGRHTDTQYF; j_gene: TRBJ2-3; d_gene: NA; v_gene: TRBV15; abundance: once